This is a list of T cell receptor beta chains from one sample in a study of T cell responses to AZD1222 COVID-19 vaccine. Here immunoSEQ multiplex PCR was the method, and the copy in TCRdb shows in-frame clones only, minus some. The profile shows some 150,000 clones, roughly 93% of them singletons. This specimen consisted of peripheral blood, obtained on day 0 of AZD1222 vaccination. The receptor set was obtained from an adult in good health. Each CDR3 is given with its conserved first and last residue. The order of the fields is D gene, J gene, V gene, clone size, CDR3 protein, CDR3 DNA. D genes are given only for firm matches. For some rows the clone size is stated as once, few or many, or as a class when expanded; others skip it.

>TRBD1|TRBJ2-7|TRBV2|-
CASSEGPDRGGYEQYF
TGTGCCAGCAGTGAAGGGCCGGACAGGGGAGGTTACGAGCAGTACTTC
>-|TRBJ1-2|TRBV5-4|-
CASSLDSLYGYTF
TGTGCCAGCAGCCTAGACAGCCTCTATGGCTACACCTTC
>-|TRBJ2-5|TRBV7-2|many
CASSLGRGGIYQETQYF
TGTGCCAGCAGCTTGGGGAGAGGGGGAATTTACCAAGAGACCCAGTACTTC
>TRBD1|TRBJ2-7|TRBV5-5|once
CASSLGQGVYEQYF
TGTGCCAGCAGCTTGGGACAGGGAGTCTACGAGCAGTACTTC
>TRBD1|TRBJ2-1|TRBV5-1|-
CASSRGTDYNEQFF
TGCGCCAGCAGCAGGGGGACAGACTACAATGAGCAGTTCTTC
>-|TRBJ1-1|TRBV11-2|once
CASSSFGSLNTEAFF
TGTGCCAGCAGCTCGTTCGGGTCCTTGAACACTGAAGCTTTCTTT
>-|TRBJ1-6|TRBV7-9|-
CASSATNSPLHF
TGTGCCAGCAGCGCGACAAATTCACCCCTCCACTTT
>-|TRBJ2-5|TRBV5-6|-
CASSSLRLQGGSGETQYF
TGTGCCAGCAGCTCTTTAAGACTACAGGGAGGTAGTGGAGAGACCCAGTACTTC
>TRBD1|TRBJ1-2|TRBV2|-
CASNEDREDGYTF
TGTGCCAGCAACGAAGACAGGGAGGATGGCTACACCTTC
>TRBD2|TRBJ2-3|TRBV4-2|-
CASSQESGSASDTQYF
TGTGCCAGCAGCCAAGAAAGCGGGAGTGCCTCAGATACGCAGTATTTT
>TRBD1|TRBJ1-1|TRBV5-4|-
CASSAAGGTDTEAFF
TGTGCCAGCAGCGCCGCAGGGGGAACCGACACTGAAGCTTTCTTT
>-|TRBJ1-5|TRBV15|-
CATSRFLGNSNQPQHF
TGTGCCACCAGCAGATTCCTGGGGAATAGCAATCAGCCCCAGCATTTT
>-|TRBJ1-6|TRBV9|-
CASSVEGVLENSPLHF
TGTGCCAGCAGCGTAGAAGGGGTCCTGGAGAATTCACCCCTCCACTTT
>TRBD1|TRBJ1-2|TRBV10-1|-
CASSEYRGEGYTF
TGCGCCAGCAGTGAGTACAGGGGCGAGGGCTACACCTTC
>-|TRBJ2-5|TRBV7-8|-
CASSFIGAPQETQYF
TGTGCCAGCAGCTTTATAGGGGCGCCCCAAGAGACCCAGTACTTC
>-|TRBJ2-3|TRBV25-1|-
CASTGGASTDTQYF
TGTGCCAGCACTGGCGGAGCGAGCACAGATACGCAGTATTTT
>-|TRBJ2-1|TRBV7-2|once
CASSLARGTQFF
TGTGCCAGCAGCTTAGCCAGGGGTACGCAGTTCTTC
>TRBD1|TRBJ1-1|TRBV28|-
CASSTPGQGGTEAFF
TGTGCCAGCAGTACCCCGGGACAGGGAGGGACTGAAGCTTTCTTT
>-|TRBJ2-1|TRBV25-1|-
CASSDRWGTDNEQFF
TGTGCCAGCAGTGATAGGTGGGGGACCGACAATGAGCAGTTCTTC
>TRBD1|TRBJ1-6|TRBV6-6|-
CASSYTADRLNSPLHF
TGTGCCAGCAGTTACACGGCGGACAGGTTAAATTCACCCCTCCACTTT
>TRBD1|TRBJ1-3|TRBV9|-
CASSLGTAAGNTIYF
TGTGCCAGCAGCCTCGGGACAGCAGCTGGAAACACCATATATTTT
>-|TRBJ1-1|TRBV27|-
CASSLYGGTEAFF
TGTGCCAGCAGTTTATACGGGGGAACTGAAGCTTTCTTT
>-|TRBJ1-2|TRBV5-5|once
CASSLWGQRYGYTF
TGTGCCAGCAGCTTGTGGGGGCAGCGCTATGGCTACACCTTC
>-|TRBJ2-2|TRBV25-1|once
CASTSNQGGVITGELFF
TGTGCCAGCACTTCAAACCAAGGGGGAGTAATAACCGGGGAGCTGTTTTTT
>TRBD1|TRBJ1-2|TRBV4-1|-
CASSQAPQGAQGYTF
TGCGCCAGCAGCCAAGCCCCTCAGGGGGCGCAAGGCTACACCTTC
>TRBD2|TRBJ2-2|TRBV4-1|-
CASSQEGREGLRELFF
TGCGCCAGCAGCCAAGAGGGGCGGGAGGGCCTCAGGGAGCTGTTTTTT
>-|TRBJ2-2|TRBV5-1|-
CASSNRGRFTGELFF
TGCGCCAGCAGCAATCGGGGGCGTTTCACCGGGGAGCTGTTTTTT
>-|TRBJ1-1|TRBV29-1|-
CSVGDQERNTEAFF
TGCAGCGTTGGGGACCAAGAAAGGAACACTGAAGCTTTCTTT
>TRBD1|TRBJ1-4|TRBV30|-
CAWGTGRDEKLFF
TGTGCCTGGGGGACAGGGAGGGATGAAAAACTGTTTTTT
>TRBD1|TRBJ1-2|TRBV5-1|-
CASSLGAVQGRYGYTF
TGCGCCAGCAGCTTGGGGGCCGTACAGGGGCGCTATGGCTACACCTTC
>-|TRBJ1-1|TRBV14|-
CASSPGRDILNTEAFF
TGTGCCAGCAGCCCGGGTCGGGACATACTGAACACTGAAGCTTTCTTT
>TRBD2|TRBJ2-3|TRBV5-1|-
CASSLQGPSGVDTQYF
TGCGCCAGCAGCTTGCAGGGGCCTAGCGGGGTCGATACGCAGTATTTT
>-|TRBJ1-6|TRBV11-2|-
CASSPATSPLHF
TGTGCCAGCAGCCCCGCGACGAGCCCCCTCCACTTT
>TRBD2|TRBJ2-1|TRBV5-4|-
CASSPTSGRSHEQFF
TGTGCCAGCAGCCCTACTAGCGGGAGATCCCATGAGCAGTTCTTC
>-|TRBJ1-4|TRBV9|once
CASSVATTNEKLFF
TGTGCCAGCAGCGTAGCGACAACTAATGAAAAACTGTTTTTT
>-|TRBJ1-4|TRBV30|-
CAWSVWGGIPNEKLFF
TGTGCCTGGAGTGTATGGGGGGGGATACCTAATGAAAAACTGTTTTTT
>TRBD1|TRBJ2-2|TRBV18|-
CASSPTTGGDTGELFF
TGTGCCAGCTCACCAACGACAGGGGGCGACACCGGGGAGCTGTTTTTT
>-|TRBJ1-4|TRBV30|once
CAWNKGATNEKLFF
TGTGCCTGGAACAAGGGGGCAACTAATGAAAAACTGTTTTTT
>TRBD1|TRBJ1-5|TRBV7-9|few
CASSSGPGQGNQPQHF
TGTGCCAGCAGCTCTGGACCGGGACAGGGTAACCAGCCCCAGCATTTT
>-|TRBJ2-7|TRBV7-9|-
CASSLGGQVGEQYF
TGTGCCAGCAGCTTAGGGGGCCAGGTAGGCGAGCAGTACTTC
>-|TRBJ2-7|TRBV6-2/TRBV6-3|-
CASSYARLYEQYF
TGTGCCAGCAGTTATGCGCGTTTGTACGAGCAGTACTTC